The 12 T cell receptor beta chains below were found in one sample sequenced in a study of T cell repertoires in cytomegalovirus infection. These receptors lack a known antigen. TCRdb re-derived calls from the reads in MiXCR, one entry per CDR3 protein. The sample contains 60,000 to 85,000 distinct CDR3 sequences, 20% to 25% of which appear only once. The specimen was PBMCs, sequenced either directly or after in vitro stimulation (not recorded which). The receptor source for this set is a human donor in good health (CMV status not recorded). Some clones in this sample may be carry-over from other donors' samples.

The gene calls are TRBV2 and TRBJ2-7; 13 bases line up with TRBD2. CDR1 is SNHLY and CDR2 is FYNNEI in the germline V gene. V dropped 6 bases and J dropped 2; count of bases not matched to a gene: 4. The CDR3 contains 15 residues. CDR3 DNA sequence: TGTGCCAGCAGGGCCGGGACTAGCGGGGCCTACGAGCAGTACGTC. Translation: CASRAGTSGAYEQYV.

This clonotype turned up a few times. The genes are TRBV7-9 and TRBJ1-2; 12 bases map to TRBD1. The length of the CDR3 is 14 residues. CDR1 and CDR2 (germline): SEHNR, FQNEAQ (reference sequence). V trimming: 2 bases; J trimming: 8 bases; junction bases outside the gene matches: 3. CDR3 sequence reads: CASSLRDRGQGYTF. CDR3 sequence (DNA): TGTGCCAGCAGCTTACGGGACAGGGGGCAAGGCTACACCTTC.

The chain is built from TRBV12-3 or TRBV12-4 and TRBJ2-1, with TRBD1 matching over 8 bases. With V trimmed by 3 bases and J by 9 bases, 7 bases remained unmatched. The CDR3 consists of 14 residues. The CDR3 bases are TGTGCCAGCAGTTTGTCAGGGGGCAAGGGTGAGCAGTTCTTC. Protein sequence: CASSLSGGKGEQFF.

The V and J genes are TRBV5-1 and TRBJ2-2; D is uncertain. The germline gives CDR1 SGHRS, CDR2 YFSETQ. There are 15 residues in the CDR3. Between the trimmed V and J ends, which lost 2 bases and 0 bases, there was a span of 8 bases. Here the CDR3 DNA reads TGCGCCAGCAGCTTAAAGTCTTCGAACACCGGGGAGCTGTTTTTT. Amino acids: CASSLKSSNTGELFF.

In its sample, this clonotype was seen many times. This rearrangement joins TRBV7-2 to TRBJ1-2; 10 positions match TRBD1. V was pared by 5 bases and J by 8 bases, with 14 bases of the junction left unmatched. CDR1 SGHTA and CDR2 FQGNSA come from the germline V gene. CDR3 length equals 16 residues. The CDR3 sequence is CASSQVGQGDQKGYTF. The CDR3 DNA reads as TGTGCCAGCAGCCAGGTCGGACAGGGGGACCAGAAGGGCTACACCTTC.

The chain has TRBV4-1 and TRBJ2-7; possible D gene TRBD1, 5 bases. The CDR3 is made up of 15 amino acids. Germline V gene lookup returns CDR1 MGHRA and CDR2 YSYEKL. Trimming took off 1 base at V and 2 bases at J, with 12 bases between the two ends. CDR3 in DNA: TGCGCCAGCAGCCAAGGGGGCGCGATCCCCTACGAGCAGTACTTC. It encodes CASSQGGAIPYEQYF.

For this clonotype: A much larger clone is a single base away; this may be a read error. The final CDR3 position lacks the conserved phenylalanine or tryptophan, pointing to a likely read error. The rearrangement joins TRBV11-2 to TRBJ1-2; maybe TRBD1 (6 bases). CDR1 and CDR2 (germline): SGHAT, FQNNGV. This CDR3 contains 15 residues. Trimming took off 5 bases at V and 3 bases at J, with 16 bases between the two ends. CDR3 sequence (DNA): TGTGCCAGCAGCCCCGGGACAATTTCTTACTATGGCTACACCCTC. Amino acid sequence: CASSPGTISYYGYTL.

In this sample, this clonotype turned up a few times. The gene calls are TRBV7-2 and TRBJ2-1, with D possibly matching TRBD2 (5 bases). Per germline, CDR1 SGHTA and CDR2 FQGNSA. The CDR3 is 16 amino acids. Trimming cost V 1 base and J 2 bases, with 12 bases left between them. CDR3 in amino acids: CASSLVVGVAYNEQFF. As DNA, the CDR3 is TGTGCCAGCAGCTTAGTCGTGGGAGTGGCCTACAATGAGCAGTTCTTC.

A remark on this clonotype: Since a much larger clone is just one base distant, this may be a read error. CDR3 coding DNA: TGTGCCAACAGCTTAGTTCTATTAGGGGAAGGACGATCCAATGAGCAGTTCTTC. This gives the protein CANSLVLLGEGRSNEQFF. The rearrangement links TRBV7-6 to TRBJ2-1; weak D call: TRBD1 (5 bases). This CDR3 has 18 residues. The germline CDR1 and CDR2 sequences are SGHVS and FNYEAQ.

As regards this clonotype: A clone one base away is much larger, so this may be a read error. The chain uses TRBV7-2 and TRBJ1-1; D may be TRBD1 (6 bases). Germline V gene lookup returns CDR1 SGHTA and CDR2 FQGNSA. The CDR3 has 14 amino acids. Trimming took 3 bases from V and 1 from J, leaving 9 bases between them. CDR3 sequence reads: CASSLRGANTEAFF. The CDR3 coding sequence is TGTGCCAGCAGCTTGCGGGGGGCGAACACTGAAGCTTTCTTT.

This clonotype was recorded many times. One junction end does not reproduce the germline sequence, and a read error may be involved. V gene TRBV7-2 combines with J gene TRBJ2-1, with 7 bases lining up with TRBD1. Germline CDR1 is SGHTA and CDR2 is FQGNSA. This CDR3 spans 15 amino acids. The CDR3 DNA follows: TGTGCCAGCAGTTTAGGTCCGGGACAGAACAATGAGCAGTTCTTC. Its translation is CASSLGPGQNNEQFF.

This clonotype was detected a few times. The chain carries TRBV29-1 and TRBJ2-1, with 8 bases lining up with TRBD2. From germline, CDR1 is SQVTM and CDR2 ANQGSEA. CDR3 length: 14 residues. The V and J ends lost 5 bases and 12 bases, in that order; junction bases with no gene match: 15. CDR3: CSVLLAGEVFGQFF. CDR3 coding DNA: TGCAGCGTTCTCCTAGCGGGTGAGGTTTTTGGGCAGTTCTTC.